The 27 T cell receptor beta chains below all came from one sample that was sequenced in a study of CD8 T cells in ankylosing spondylitis. TCRdb recomputed calls from the 5' RACE reads with MiXCR, one row per CDR3 protein. The sample has 200,000 to 250,000 distinct CDR3 sequences, about 16% seen once. For these receptors, no antigen is known. General study results and limits: Ankylosing spondylitis blood appeared to be characterized by a TCR beta motif of eight or nine highly homologous variants.

Sequenced sample: blood, either unsorted or a sorted T cell fraction (not recorded which). The receptors derive from a male donor with ankylosing spondylitis.

This clonotype turned up a few times. This chain uses TRBV9 with TRBJ2-2; possible D gene TRBD2, 6 bases. Between the trimmed V and J ends, which lost 5 bases and 1 base, there was a span of 18 bases. Germline CDR1 and CDR2: SGDLS and YYNGEE. The CDR3 contains 17 residues. CDR3 region: CASSNNQKEGNTGELFF. Written as DNA, the CDR3 is TGTGCCAGCAGTAACAACCAGAAGGAGGGGAACACCGGGGAGCTGTTTTTT.

V usage is TRBV27 and J usage is TRBJ2-7, with 7 bases identical to TRBD2. CDR1 is MNHEY and CDR2 is SMNVEV in the germline V gene (reference sequence). This CDR3 has 15 amino acids. Germline trimming cut 5 bases from V and 3 bases from J; bases unmatched to any gene: 10. The CDR3: CASSRTLGLLYEQYF. DNA for the CDR3: TGTGCCAGCAGTCGCACCCTGGGACTACTCTACGAGCAGTACTTC.

V and J are TRBV7-2 and TRBJ2-3; TRBD2 is a possible D gene (6 bases). CDR3 length equals 14 residues. V was shortened by 4 bases and J by 6 bases, with 14 bases between the two germline ends. CDR1 SGHTA and CDR2 FQGNSA come from the germline V gene. The CDR3 protein is CASSSIAAQDTQYF. The CDR3, as DNA: TGTGCCAGCAGCTCGATAGCGGCCCAGGATACGCAGTATTTT.

CDR3 sequence (DNA): TGCAGTGCTAGGACAGGTCGGAACACTGAAGCTTTCTTT. Translating it yields CSARTGRNTEAFF. This chain uses TRBV20-1 with TRBJ1-1, with a tentative D call TRBD1 (6 bases). Germline CDR1 DFQATT, CDR2 SNEGSKA (reference sequence). V was cut by 3 bases and J by 1 base, with 9 bases left in between. This CDR3 has 13 residues.

This clonotype showed up just a few times. This chain links TRBV12-3 or TRBV12-4 with TRBJ1-1, with D hard to call. The CDR3 extends over 13 amino acids. Deletions cut 3 bases from V and 1 base from J, with 6 bases between. The CDR3, as DNA: TGTGCCAGCAGTTTTGACTCGAACACTGAAGCTTTCTTT. The encoded protein is CASSFDSNTEAFF.

The genes are TRBV7-9 and TRBJ2-7; 7 bases align to TRBD1. The germline V gene has CDR1 SEHNR and CDR2 FQNEAQ (reference sequence). This CDR3 comprises 15 residues. With 6 bases clipped from V and 2 bases from J, the junction kept 10 bases outside the gene matches. DNA for the CDR3: TGTGCCAGCAGTTTTACAGGGGTGGCGGCCTACGAGCAGTACTTC. It yields the protein CASSFTGVAAYEQYF.

This clonotype has more than one count but fewer than ten. This chain joins TRBV28 and TRBJ2-2, with D uncertain. CDR1 and CDR2 from the germline V gene are MDHEN and SYDVKM. The CDR3 runs 15 residues. The V end was cut by 6 bases, the J end by 4 bases, with 15 bases between. CDR3 DNA sequence: TGTGCCAGCAGAACGTTAACAGATCCCACCGGGGAGCTGTTTTTT. As protein: CASRTLTDPTGELFF.

As to this clonotype: Because the CDR3 is missing its conserved closing phenylalanine or tryptophan, this is likely a read error. This sequence joins TRBV5-1 and TRBJ2-7; TRBD2 aligns across 8 bases. J lost 0 bases, V lost 0 bases, and 11 bases had no gene match. The V gene's germline CDR1 is SGHRS and CDR2 YFSETQ. There are 18 residues in the CDR3. The CDR3 DNA is TGCGCCAGCAGCTTGGACCCTGTTAGCGGGGTATTCTCCTACGAGCAGTACTTG. This gives the protein CASSLDPVSGVFSYEQYL.

This clonotype was detected a few times. This chain uses TRBV7-9 with TRBJ2-3, with D perhaps assigned TRBD1 or TRBD2 (5 bases each). Trimming shortened V by 6 bases and J by 2 bases, and 12 bases separated the two germline ends. Germline CDR1 SEHNR, CDR2 FQNEAQ (reference sequence). CDR3 size: 14 residues. CDR3 sequence reads: CASSRGETTDTQYF. In DNA, the CDR3 is TGTGCCAGCAGTAGAGGGGAGACCACAGATACGCAGTATTTT.

Only a few counts were recorded for this clonotype. The chain carries TRBV3-1 and TRBJ2-2; 15 nucleotides align to TRBD2. The CDR3 extends over 17 amino acids. CDR1 and CDR2 from the germline V gene are LGHDT and YNNKEL (reference sequence). V shed 5 bases and J 2 bases; nucleotides not matched to a gene: 3. In DNA, the CDR3 is TGTGCCAGCAGCGCGGGACTAGCGGGAGGTAACACCGGGGAGCTGTTTTTT. Its translation is CASSAGLAGGNTGELFF.

This chain links TRBV12-3 or TRBV12-4 with TRBJ1-3; no definite D call. CDR3 length: 19 residues. Trimming cost V 2 bases and J 0 bases, with 20 bases left between them. Here the CDR3 reads CASSLNPLVMRDSGNTIYF. The DNA for the CDR3 is TGTGCCAGCAGTTTAAATCCTCTGGTTATGCGGGACTCTGGAAACACCATATATTTT.

This clonotype was seen ten or more times. The genes are TRBV29-1 and TRBJ2-1; weak D call: TRBD1 (6 bases). The germline V gene has CDR1 SQVTM and CDR2 ANQGSEA. This CDR3 comprises 13 residues. The ends were cut back, 3 bases at V and 3 bases at J, with 9 bases in the middle. The CDR3 here is CSVDTGNYNEQFF. The CDR3 DNA reads as TGCAGCGTTGACACAGGGAACTACAATGAGCAGTTCTTC.

V gene TRBV15 combines with J gene TRBJ2-3, with 16 bases matching TRBD2. CDR3 length: 18 amino acids. The germline gives CDR1 LNHNV, CDR2 YYDKDF (reference sequence). V trimming: 0 bases; J trimming: 3 bases; junction bases outside the gene matches: 3. The CDR3 sequence is CATSRDGTSGRGTDTQYF. Here the CDR3 DNA reads TGTGCCACCAGCAGAGACGGGACTAGCGGGAGGGGGACAGATACGCAGTATTTT.

To note about this clonotype: Likely a read error: the CDR3 ends without its conserved phenylalanine or tryptophan. The chain has TRBV29-1 and TRBJ2-3; 7 positions match TRBD2. The CDR3 spans 13 residues. Germline lookup yields CDR1 SQVTM and CDR2 ANQGSEA. After removal of 1 base from V and 5 bases from J, the junction contained 3 bases not matched to a gene. The CDR3 protein is CSVEVVAGDTQYI. The CDR3 DNA sequence: TGCAGCGTTGAAGTGGTAGCGGGAGATACGCAGTATATT.

This sequence joins TRBV27 and TRBJ2-5; TRBD2 matches at 7 bases. This CDR3 has 15 amino acids. Per the germline V gene, CDR1 is MNHEY and CDR2 is SMNVEV (reference sequence). V dropped 6 bases and J dropped 0; count of bases not matched to a gene: 7. CDR3 nucleotides: TGTGCCAGCAGCCCGACTAGCTGCAACCAAGAGACCCAGTACTTC. Its protein product is CASSPTSCNQETQYF.

About this clonotype: One end of the junction varies from germline; a read error may be responsible. The chain is built from TRBV28 and TRBJ2-7, with D possibly matching TRBD2 (6 bases). The CDR3 runs 13 residues. Germline V gives CDR1 MDHEN, CDR2 SYDVKM. The CDR3 here is CASSFPSGGPREF. CDR3 in DNA: TGTGCCAGCAGTTTTCCCTCCGGAGGGCCCCGGGAGTTC.

This clonotype was counted only a few times. V usage is TRBV5-1 and J usage is TRBJ2-7, with D possibly being TRBD1 (6 bases). Trimming stripped 0 bases from V and 0 bases from J, with 13 bases between. Germline V lookup: CDR1 SGHRS, CDR2 YFSETQ. The CDR3 is made up of 16 amino acids. CDR3 sequence: CASSLDRDTPSYEQYF. CDR3 sequence (DNA): TGCGCCAGCAGCTTGGATCGGGACACCCCCTCCTACGAGCAGTACTTC.

Ten or more counts support this clonotype. This chain links TRBV4-1 with TRBJ2-6; D gene ambiguous. V lost 4 bases, J lost 9 bases, and 16 bases lay in between. The CDR3 consists of 15 residues. The V gene's germline CDR1 is MGHRA and CDR2 YSYEKL. CDR3 DNA sequence: TGCGCCAGCAGCCCCCTATCAACTGTCGGCAACGTCCTGACTTTC. Its translation is CASSPLSTVGNVLTF.

This clonotype was seen only a few times. The CDR3 loop reads CASSLPWPYEQYF. The CDR3 bases are TGTGCCAGCAGTCTTCCCTGGCCCTACGAGCAGTACTTC. This chain joins TRBV6-2 or TRBV6-3 and TRBJ2-7; no definite D call. CDR1 is MNHEY and CDR2 is SVGEGT in the germline V gene. The CDR3 sequence is 13 residues long. V was cut by 5 bases and J by 2 bases, with 10 bases left in between.

On this clonotype itself: Sequence at one end of the junction differs from germline and may be a read error. V gene TRBV9 combines with J gene TRBJ1-3; the match to TRBD1 covers 9 bases. The CDR3 runs 16 residues. The germline CDR1 and CDR2 sequences are SGDLS and YYNGEE. The CDR3 loop reads CASSNPGQGSGDTIYF. In nucleotides, the CDR3 is TGTGCCAGCAGTAACCCTGGACAGGGGAGTGGAGACACCATATATTTT.

This sequence joins TRBV14 and TRBJ2-1; maybe TRBD2 (6 bases). In germline, CDR1 is SGHDN, CDR2 FVKESK. The CDR3 consists of 14 residues. The V end was cut by 4 bases, the J end by 9 bases, with 16 bases between. CDR3 amino acids: CASSPGLSVGEQFF. The CDR3 nucleotides read TGTGCCAGCAGCCCGGGACTCTCGGTCGGTGAGCAGTTCTTC.

The genes are TRBV10-3 and TRBJ1-4; TRBD1 is a possible D gene (5 bases). The CDR3 spans 16 residues. Germline V gene lookup returns CDR1 ENHRY and CDR2 SYGVKD. Trimming took off 2 bases at V and 6 bases at J, with 16 bases between the two ends. DNA for the CDR3: TGTGCCATCAGTGAGGGGGGGGTGGCCCCCGATGAAAAACTGTTTTTT. Translated: CAISEGGVAPDEKLFF.

This clonotype was counted only a few times. The chain is built from TRBV19 and TRBJ2-7; tentative D call: TRBD1 (6 bases). The germline V gene encodes CDR1 LNHDA and CDR2 SQIVND (reference sequence). Trimming stripped 6 bases from V and 1 base from J, with 10 bases between. CDR3 length: 13 amino acids. The CDR3 nucleotides are TGTGCCAGTAGAAACAGGGAATCCTACGAGCAGTACTTC. This sequence encodes CASRNRESYEQYF.

This clonotype was observed a handful of times. The rearrangement links TRBV20-1 to TRBJ2-1; TRBD2 matches 16 bases. The germline gives CDR1 DFQATT, CDR2 SNEGSKA (reference sequence). J gave up 16 bases and V 6 bases, and 9 bases lay outside the gene matches. This CDR3 contains 13 residues. CDR3 protein: CSAGTSGGAPDFF. The CDR3 bases are TGCAGTGCAGGGACTAGCGGGGGGGCTCCGGATTTCTTC.

This clonotype was seen a handful of times. V is TRBV29-1 and J is TRBJ2-7, with 10 bases fitting TRBD2. J gave up 4 bases and V 3 bases, and 12 bases lay outside the gene matches. The CDR3 contains 16 residues. Germline V CDR1 and CDR2: SQVTM, ANQGSEA. CDR3 coding DNA: TGCAGCGTTGACGGCGGGCTAGCGGGAGCTGGGTACGAGCAGTACTTC. Amino acid sequence: CSVDGGLAGAGYEQYF.

This clonotype was found a few times. V is TRBV4-3 and J is TRBJ2-1; 8 bases map to TRBD2. Germline CDR1 is LGHNA and CDR2 is YSLEER. The CDR3 has 16 residues. The V segment lost 1 base and the J segment 4 bases; nucleotides outside the gene matches: 6. CDR3 protein: CASSQGSSGPYNEQFF. The CDR3, as DNA: TGCGCCAGCAGCCAAGGATCTAGCGGGCCTTACAATGAGCAGTTCTTC.

Written as DNA, the CDR3 is TGTGCCAGCGCGGATAGCAATCAGCCCCAGCATTTT. Its protein is CASADSNQPQHF. The V and J genes are TRBV12-3 or TRBV12-4 and TRBJ1-5; D is ambiguous. The CDR3 has 12 amino acids. V was pared by 8 bases and J by 0 bases, with 5 bases between.